The clone carrying this TCR beta chain appeared a few times. As for time point: patch test 1, 2 weeks after DPC sensitization. Treatment indicated: therapeutic diphenylcyclopropenone sensitization with weekly scalp DPC. This sample is part of a study of human T cells and chemical hapten exposure. The germline gives CDR1 KGHSH, CDR2 LQKENI. V was clipped by 3 bases and J by 1 base, with 9 bases between them. The CDR3 is 14 residues long. Using its own MiXCR run on the RACE reads, TCRdb lists one record per CDR3 protein. The sample has some 94,000 distinct CDR3 sequences, over 10% seen once; the top ten hold 2% to 2.5%.

The specimen was whole blood, collected in connection with sensitization to the hapten diphenylcyclopropenone (DPC). The TCR originated in a middle-aged woman with alopecia areata. Some clones in this sample may be carry-over from other donors' samples. The genes are TRBV18 and TRBJ1-1; D is ambiguous. CDR3 sequence (DNA): TGTGCCAGCTCACCTAGCGAAAGGAACACTGAAGCTTTCTTT. Encoded protein: CASSPSERNTEAFF.